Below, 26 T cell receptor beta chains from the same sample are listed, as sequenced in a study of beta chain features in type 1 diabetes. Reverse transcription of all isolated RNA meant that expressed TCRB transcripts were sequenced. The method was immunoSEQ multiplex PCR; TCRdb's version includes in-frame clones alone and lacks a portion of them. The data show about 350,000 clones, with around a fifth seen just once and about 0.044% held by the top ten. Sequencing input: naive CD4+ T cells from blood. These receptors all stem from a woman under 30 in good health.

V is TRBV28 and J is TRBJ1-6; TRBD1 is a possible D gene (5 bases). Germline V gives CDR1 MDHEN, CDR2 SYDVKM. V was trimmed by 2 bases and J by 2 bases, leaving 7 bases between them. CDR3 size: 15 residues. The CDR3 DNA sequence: TGTGCCAGCAGTTTAAGACAGACCTATAATTCACCCCTCCACTTT. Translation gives CASSLRQTYNSPLHF.

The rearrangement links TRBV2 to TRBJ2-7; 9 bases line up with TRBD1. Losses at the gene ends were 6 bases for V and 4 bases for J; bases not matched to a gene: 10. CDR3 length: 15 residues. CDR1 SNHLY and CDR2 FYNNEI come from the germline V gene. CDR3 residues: CASSRDRAQTYEQYF. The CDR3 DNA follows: TGTGCCAGCAGCCGGGACAGGGCCCAAACTTACGAGCAGTACTTC.

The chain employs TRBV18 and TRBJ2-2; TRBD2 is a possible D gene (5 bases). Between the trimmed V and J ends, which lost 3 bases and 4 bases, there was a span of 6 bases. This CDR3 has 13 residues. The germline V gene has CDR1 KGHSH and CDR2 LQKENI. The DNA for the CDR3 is TGTGCCAGCTCACCGCGGGCCACCGGGGAGCTGTTTTTT. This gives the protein CASSPRATGELFF.

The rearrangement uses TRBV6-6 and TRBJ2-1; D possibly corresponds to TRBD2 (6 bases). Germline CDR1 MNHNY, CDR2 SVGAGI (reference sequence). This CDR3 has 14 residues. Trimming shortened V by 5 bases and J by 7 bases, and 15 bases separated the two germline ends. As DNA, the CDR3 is TGTGCCAGCAGTCTCAGGGAGGAGGGAAATGAGCAGTTCTTC. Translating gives CASSLREEGNEQFF.

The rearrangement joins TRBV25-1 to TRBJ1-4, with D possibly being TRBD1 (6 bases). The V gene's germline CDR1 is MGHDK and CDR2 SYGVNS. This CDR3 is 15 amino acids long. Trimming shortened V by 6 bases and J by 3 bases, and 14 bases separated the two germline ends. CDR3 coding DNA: TGTGCCAGCAGCCAACTTCAGGGGCCTAATGAAAAACTGTTTTTT. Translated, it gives CASSQLQGPNEKLFF.

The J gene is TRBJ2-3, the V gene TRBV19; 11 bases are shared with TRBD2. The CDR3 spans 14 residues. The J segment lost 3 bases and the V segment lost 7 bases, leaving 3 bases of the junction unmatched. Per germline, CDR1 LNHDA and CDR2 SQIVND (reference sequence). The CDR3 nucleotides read TGTGCCAGTACCACTAGCGGGAGAACAGATACGCAGTATTTT. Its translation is CASTTSGRTDTQYF.

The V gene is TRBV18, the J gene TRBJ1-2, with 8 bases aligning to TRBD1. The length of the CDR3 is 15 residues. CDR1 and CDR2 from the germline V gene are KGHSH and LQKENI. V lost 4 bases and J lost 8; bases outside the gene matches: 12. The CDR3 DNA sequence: TGTGCCAGCTCACTTGCGCAGGGGGCAGCGGACGGCTACACCTTC. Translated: CASSLAQGAADGYTF.

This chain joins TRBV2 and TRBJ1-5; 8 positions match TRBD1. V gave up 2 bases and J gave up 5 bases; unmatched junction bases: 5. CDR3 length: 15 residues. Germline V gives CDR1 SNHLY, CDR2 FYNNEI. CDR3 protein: CASSEFGTGYQPQHF. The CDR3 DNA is TGTGCCAGCAGTGAATTTGGGACAGGTTATCAGCCCCAGCATTTT.

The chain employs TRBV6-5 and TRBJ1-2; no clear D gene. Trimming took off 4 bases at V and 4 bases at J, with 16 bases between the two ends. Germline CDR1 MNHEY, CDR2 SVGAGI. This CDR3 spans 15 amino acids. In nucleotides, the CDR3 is TGTGCCAGCAGTTCCCGGAGAGGGAGCCTCTATGGCTACACCTTC. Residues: CASSSRRGSLYGYTF.

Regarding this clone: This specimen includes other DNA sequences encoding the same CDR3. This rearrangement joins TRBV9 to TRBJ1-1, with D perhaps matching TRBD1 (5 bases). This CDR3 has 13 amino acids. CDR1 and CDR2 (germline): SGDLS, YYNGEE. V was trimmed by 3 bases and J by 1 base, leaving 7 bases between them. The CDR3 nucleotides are TGTGCCAGCAGCGCCGGACAGAACACTGAAGCTTTCTTT. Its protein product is CASSAGQNTEAFF.

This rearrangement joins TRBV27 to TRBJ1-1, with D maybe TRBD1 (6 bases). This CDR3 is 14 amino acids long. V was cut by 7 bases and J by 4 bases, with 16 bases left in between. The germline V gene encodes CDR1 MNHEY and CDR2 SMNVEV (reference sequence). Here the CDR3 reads CASILQGGGTEAFF. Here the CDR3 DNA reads TGTGCCAGCATTCTACAGGGCGGGGGCACTGAAGCTTTCTTT.

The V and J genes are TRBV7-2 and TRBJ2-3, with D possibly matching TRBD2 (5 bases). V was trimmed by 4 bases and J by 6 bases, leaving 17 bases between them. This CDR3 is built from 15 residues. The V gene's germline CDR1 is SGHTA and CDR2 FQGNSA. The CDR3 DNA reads TGTGCCAGCAGCTCGGAGGCCCCTCCGCAGGATACGCAGTATTTT. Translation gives CASSSEAPPQDTQYF.

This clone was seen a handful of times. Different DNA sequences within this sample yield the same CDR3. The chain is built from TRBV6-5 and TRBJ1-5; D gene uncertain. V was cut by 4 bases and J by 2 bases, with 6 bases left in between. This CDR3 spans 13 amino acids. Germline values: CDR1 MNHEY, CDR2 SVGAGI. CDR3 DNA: TGTGCCAGCAGTTTACGGGGCAATCAGCCCCAGCATTTT. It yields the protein CASSLRGNQPQHF.

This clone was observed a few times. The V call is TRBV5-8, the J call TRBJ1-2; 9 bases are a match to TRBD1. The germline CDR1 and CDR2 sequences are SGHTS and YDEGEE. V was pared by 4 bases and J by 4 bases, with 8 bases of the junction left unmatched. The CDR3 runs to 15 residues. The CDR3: CASSQGTGYGYGYTF. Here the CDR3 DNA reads TGTGCCAGCAGCCAAGGGACAGGGTACGGCTATGGCTACACCTTC.

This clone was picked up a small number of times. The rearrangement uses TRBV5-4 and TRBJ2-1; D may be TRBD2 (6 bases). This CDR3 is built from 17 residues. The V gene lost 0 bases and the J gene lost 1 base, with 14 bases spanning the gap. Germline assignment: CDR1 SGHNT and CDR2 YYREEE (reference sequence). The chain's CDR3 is CASSLDSSGPSYNEQFF. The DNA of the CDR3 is TGTGCCAGCAGCTTGGATTCCAGCGGGCCTTCCTACAATGAGCAGTTCTTC.

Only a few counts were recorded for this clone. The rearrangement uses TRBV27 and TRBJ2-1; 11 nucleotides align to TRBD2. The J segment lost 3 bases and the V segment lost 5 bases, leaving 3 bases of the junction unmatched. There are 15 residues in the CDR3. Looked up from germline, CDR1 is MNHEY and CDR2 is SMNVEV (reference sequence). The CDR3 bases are TGTGCCAGCAGTCCCGGGACTAGCGGCTACAATGAGCAGTTCTTC. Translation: CASSPGTSGYNEQFF.

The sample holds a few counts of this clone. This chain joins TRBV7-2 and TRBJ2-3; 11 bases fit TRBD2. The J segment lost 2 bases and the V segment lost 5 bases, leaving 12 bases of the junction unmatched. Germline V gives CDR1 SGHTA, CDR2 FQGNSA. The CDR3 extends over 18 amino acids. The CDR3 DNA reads TGTGCCAGCAGCCCGCACGGGCTAGCGGGGGGATACACAGATACGCAGTATTTT. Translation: CASSPHGLAGGYTDTQYF.

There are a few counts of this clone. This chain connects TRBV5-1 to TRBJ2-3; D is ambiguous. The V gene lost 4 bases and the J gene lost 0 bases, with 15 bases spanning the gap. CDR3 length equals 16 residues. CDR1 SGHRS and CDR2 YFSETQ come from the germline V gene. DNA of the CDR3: TGCGCCAGCAGCCCGTACTCCACCTCTAGCACAGATACGCAGTATTTT. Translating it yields CASSPYSTSSTDTQYF.

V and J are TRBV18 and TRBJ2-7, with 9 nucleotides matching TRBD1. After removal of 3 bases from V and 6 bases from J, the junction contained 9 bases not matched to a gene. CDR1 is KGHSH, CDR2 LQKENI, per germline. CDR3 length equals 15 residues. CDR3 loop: CASSPGGQGVSEQYF. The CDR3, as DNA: TGTGCCAGCTCACCGGGGGGACAGGGCGTCAGCGAGCAGTACTTC.

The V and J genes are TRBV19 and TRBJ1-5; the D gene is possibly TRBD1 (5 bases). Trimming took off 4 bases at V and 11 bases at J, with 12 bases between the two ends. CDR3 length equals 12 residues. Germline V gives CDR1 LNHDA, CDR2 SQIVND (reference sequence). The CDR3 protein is CASSKGQRAQHF. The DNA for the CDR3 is TGTGCCAGTAGTAAGGGGCAAAGGGCCCAGCATTTT.

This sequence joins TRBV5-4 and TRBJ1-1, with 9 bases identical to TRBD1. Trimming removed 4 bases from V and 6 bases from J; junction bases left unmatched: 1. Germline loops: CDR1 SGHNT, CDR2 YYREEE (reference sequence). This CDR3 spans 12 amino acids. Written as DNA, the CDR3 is TGTGCCAGCAGCGGACAGGGGTCTGAAGCTTTCTTT. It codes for CASSGQGSEAFF.

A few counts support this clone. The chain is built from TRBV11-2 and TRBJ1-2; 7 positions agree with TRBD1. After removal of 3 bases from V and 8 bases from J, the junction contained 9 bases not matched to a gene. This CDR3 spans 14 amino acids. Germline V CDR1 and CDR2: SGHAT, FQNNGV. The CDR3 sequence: CASSFLPGQDGYTF. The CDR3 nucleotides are TGTGCCAGCAGCTTTTTACCTGGACAGGACGGCTACACCTTC.

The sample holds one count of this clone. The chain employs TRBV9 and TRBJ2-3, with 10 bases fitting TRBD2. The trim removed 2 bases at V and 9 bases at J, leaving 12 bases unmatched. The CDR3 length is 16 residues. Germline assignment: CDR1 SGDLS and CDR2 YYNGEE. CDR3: CASSVEAGGSYETQYF. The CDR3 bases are TGTGCCAGCAGCGTGGAAGCGGGGGGGTCTTATGAGACGCAGTATTTT.

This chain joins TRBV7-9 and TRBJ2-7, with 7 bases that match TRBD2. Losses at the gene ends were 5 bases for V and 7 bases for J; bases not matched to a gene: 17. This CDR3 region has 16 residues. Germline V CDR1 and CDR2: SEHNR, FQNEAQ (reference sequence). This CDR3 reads CASSPPGTGGLLEQYF. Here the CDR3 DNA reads TGTGCCAGCAGCCCACCTGGGACGGGGGGACTATTGGAGCAGTACTTC.

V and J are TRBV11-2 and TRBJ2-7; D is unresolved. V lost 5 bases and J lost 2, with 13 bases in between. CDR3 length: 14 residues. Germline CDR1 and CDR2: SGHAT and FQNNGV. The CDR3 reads CASSPRSGPYEQYF. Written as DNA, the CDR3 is TGTGCCAGCAGCCCCAGATCAGGTCCCTACGAGCAGTACTTC.

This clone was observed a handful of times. The CDR3 here is CASSPEDNQETQYF. DNA for the CDR3: TGTGCCAGCAGCCCGGAAGACAACCAAGAGACCCAGTACTTC. The chain is built from TRBV4-2 and TRBJ2-5; no firm D call. Between the trimmed V and J ends, which lost 4 bases and 0 bases, there was a span of 9 bases. The CDR3 sequence is 14 residues long. CDR1 is LGHNA and CDR2 is YNFKEQ in the germline V gene.